Ten or more counts support the clone carrying this TCR beta chain. Germline CDR1 is MDHEN and CDR2 is SYDVKM. The CDR3 extends over 14 amino acids. Trimming pared 6 bases from V and 3 bases from J, leaving 15 bases between. This entry comes from a study of CD8 T cells in ankylosing spondylitis. Each CDR3 protein is one row after TCRdb ran MiXCR on the 5' RACE reads. The data contain about 130,000 distinct CDR3 sequences, 6% to 8% of them singletons. The sequencing sample was made of blood, either unsorted or a sorted T cell fraction (not recorded which). The clonotype comes from a female donor with ankylosing spondylitis or in good health (not recorded which). The gene calls are TRBV28 and TRBJ2-7, with D possibly TRBD1 on 6 matching bases. CDR3 DNA: TGTGCCAGCAGGGATCAGGGGCGAGACTACGAGCAGTACTTC. This translates into CASRDQGRDYEQYF.